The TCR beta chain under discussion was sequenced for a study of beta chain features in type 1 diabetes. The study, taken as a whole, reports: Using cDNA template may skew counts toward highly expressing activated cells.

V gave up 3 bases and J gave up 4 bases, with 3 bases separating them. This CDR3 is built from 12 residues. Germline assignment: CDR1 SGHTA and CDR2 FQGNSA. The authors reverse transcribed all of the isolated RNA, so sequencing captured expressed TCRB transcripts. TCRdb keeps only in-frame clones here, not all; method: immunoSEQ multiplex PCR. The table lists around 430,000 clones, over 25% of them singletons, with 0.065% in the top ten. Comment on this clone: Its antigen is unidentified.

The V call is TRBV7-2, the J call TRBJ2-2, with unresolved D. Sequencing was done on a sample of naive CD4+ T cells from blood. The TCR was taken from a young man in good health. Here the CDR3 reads CASSFVTGELFF. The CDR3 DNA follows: TGTGCCAGCAGCTTTGTCACCGGGGAGCTGTTTTTT.